The 4 T cell receptor beta chains below come from one sample, sequenced in a study of cytomegalovirus exposure and HLA in healthy donors. PCR was performed using 60 Vbeta and 13 Jbeta primers. Libraries were prepared by immunoSEQ multiplex PCR; TCRdb keeps only in-frame clonotypes and omits some of them. The sample records 90,000 to 130,000 clones, roughly 80% being singletons. Sequencing used PBMCs. The receptors originated from a man aged 25-45 years in good health and CMV-seropositive.

The V and J genes are TRBV6-5 and TRBJ2-2; 7 nucleotides align to TRBD1. The CDR3 totals 14 residues. The V gene end was trimmed by 5 bases and the J gene end by 8 bases; junction bases not matched to a gene: 8. CDR1 is MNHEY, CDR2 SVGAGI, per germline. The CDR3 sequence: CASSRQGPAGELFF. CDR3 nucleotide sequence: TGTGCCAGCAGTCGACAGGGACCAGCGGGGGAGCTGTTTTTT.

The chain has TRBV4-1 and TRBJ1-1, with unresolved D. Germline assignment: CDR1 MGHRA and CDR2 YSYEKL. This CDR3 has 12 residues. Trimming shortened V by 0 bases and J by 10 bases, and 9 bases separated the two germline ends. The DNA of the CDR3 is TGCGCCAGCAGCCAAGATTCCATCGGAGCTTTCTTT. It yields the protein CASSQDSIGAFF.

V is TRBV7-9 and J is TRBJ2-3, with D uncertain. CDR1 and CDR2 (germline): SEHNR, FQNEAQ (reference sequence). CDR3 size: 13 residues. The germline V and J ends were trimmed by 5 bases and 2 bases, with 8 bases remaining between them. CDR3 nucleotides: TGTGCCAGCAGCAAAAGCTTCACAGATACGCAGTATTTT. This encodes CASSKSFTDTQYF. Full variable domain (missing parts from reference TRBV7-9 and TRBJ2-3): DTGVSQNPRHKITKRGQNVTFRCDPISEHNRLYWYRQTLGQGPEFLTYFQNEAQLEKSRLLSDRFSAERPKGSFSTLEIQRTEQGDSAMYLCASSKSFTDTQYFGPGTRLTVL.

This chain uses TRBV5-1 with TRBJ1-2; TRBD1 is a possible D gene (5 bases). Trimming left V 3 bases short and J 3 bases short, with 15 bases between. Germline CDR1 is SGHRS and CDR2 is YFSETQ. The CDR3 length is 15 residues. CDR3 region: CASSSIGRGDYGYTF. CDR3 DNA sequence: TGCGCCAGCAGCTCAATAGGGAGGGGCGACTATGGCTACACCTTC.